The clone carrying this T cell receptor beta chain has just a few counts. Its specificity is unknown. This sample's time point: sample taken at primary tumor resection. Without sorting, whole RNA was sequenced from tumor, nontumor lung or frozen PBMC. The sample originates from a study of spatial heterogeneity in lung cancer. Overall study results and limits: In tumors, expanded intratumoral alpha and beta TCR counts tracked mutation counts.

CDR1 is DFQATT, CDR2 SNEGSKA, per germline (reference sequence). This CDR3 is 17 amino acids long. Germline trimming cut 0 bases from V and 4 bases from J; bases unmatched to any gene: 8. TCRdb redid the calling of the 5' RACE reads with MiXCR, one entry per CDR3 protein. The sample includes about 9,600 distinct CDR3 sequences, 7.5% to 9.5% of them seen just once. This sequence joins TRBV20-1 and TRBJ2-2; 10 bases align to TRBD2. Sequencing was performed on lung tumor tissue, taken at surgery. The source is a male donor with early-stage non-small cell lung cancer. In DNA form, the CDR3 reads TGCAGTGCTAGAGATCCAGCGGGAGGGCCAAGCACCGGGGAGCTGTTTTTT. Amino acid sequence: CSARDPAGGPSTGELFF.